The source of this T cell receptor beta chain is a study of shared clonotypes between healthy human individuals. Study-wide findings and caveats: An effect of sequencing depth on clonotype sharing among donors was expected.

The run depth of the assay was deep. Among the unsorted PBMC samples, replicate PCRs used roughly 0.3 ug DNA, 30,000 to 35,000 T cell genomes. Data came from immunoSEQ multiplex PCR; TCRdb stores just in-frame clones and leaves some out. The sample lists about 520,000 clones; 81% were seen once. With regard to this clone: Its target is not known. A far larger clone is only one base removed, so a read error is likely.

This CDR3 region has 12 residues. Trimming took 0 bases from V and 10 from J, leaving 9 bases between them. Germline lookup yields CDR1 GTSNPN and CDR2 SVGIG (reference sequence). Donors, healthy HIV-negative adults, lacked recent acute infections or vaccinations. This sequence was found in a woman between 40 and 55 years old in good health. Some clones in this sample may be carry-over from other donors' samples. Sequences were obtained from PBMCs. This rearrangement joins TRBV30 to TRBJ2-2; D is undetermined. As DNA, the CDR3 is TGTGCCTGGAGTGTACCGGTAGCGGAGCTGTTTTTT. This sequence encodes CAWSVPVAELFF.